The rows below give T cell receptor beta chains drawn from one sample of a study of neurological immune-mediated disorders. TCRdb itself ran the 5' RACE reads through MiXCR, one entry per CDR3 protein. This table has tens of thousands of distinct CDR3 sequences, about 3.7% appearing once. The source material was PBMCs. The receptors were gathered from a man in his forties with multiple sclerosis. Both conserved end residues are part of each CDR3. Each record gives: D gene, J gene, V gene, clone size, CDR3 DNA, CDR3 protein. D genes are given only for firm matches. Rows give clone size only sometimes, using once, few, many, or a class for an expanded clone.

NA | TRBJ2-7 | TRBV12-3/TRBV12-4 | many | TGTGCCAGCACTCCGTCAGGGAAGGTTAGCGAGCAGTACTTC | CASTPSGKVSEQYF
TRBD1 | TRBJ2-2 | TRBV28 | many | TGTGCCAGCAGCAGACAGGGGCACACCGGGGAGCTGTTTTTT | CASSRQGHTGELFF
NA | TRBJ1-1 | TRBV9 | many | TGTGCCAGCAGCGTATCAGTGAACACTGAAGCTTTCTTT | CASSVSVNTEAFF
TRBD2 | TRBJ2-5 | TRBV10-3 | NA | TGTGCCATCAGTGGGGGGGGAAAGCAAGAGACCCAGTACTTC | CAISGGGKQETQYF
TRBD1 | TRBJ1-5 | TRBV18 | NA | TGTGCCAGCTCATCCGGACAGGATCAGCCCCAGCATTTT | CASSSGQDQPQHF
TRBD1 | TRBJ1-5 | TRBV4-1 | many | TGCGCCAGCAGCCAAGACAGGGGGATCCTAAGCAATCAGCCCCAGCATTTT | CASSQDRGILSNQPQHF
TRBD2 | TRBJ2-1 | TRBV12-3/TRBV12-4 | many | TGTGCCAGCAGTTTAGGGACTAGCGCCCTATTTGTCTTC | CASSLGTSALFVF
TRBD2 | TRBJ2-3 | TRBV5-1 | many | TGCGCCAGCAGCCCCTACTTGACTAGCGGGATAGATACGCAGTATTTT | CASSPYLTSGIDTQYF
TRBD1 | TRBJ1-4 | TRBV7-9 | NA | TGTGCCAGCAGGCCCACAGGGGGCGCAGGGGAAAAACTGTTTTTT | CASRPTGGAGEKLFF
NA | TRBJ2-1 | TRBV3-1 | many | TGTGCCAGCAGACTTTCTTCGGACAGATACAATGAGCAGTTCTTC | CASRLSSDRYNEQFF
NA | TRBJ1-5 | TRBV4-1 | few | TGCGCCAGCAGCCAAGAGGGGAGGGGGGTCAATCAGCCCCAGAATTTT | CASSQEGRGVNQPQNF
NA | TRBJ1-5 | TRBV3-1 | many | TGTGCCAGCAGCCAAGGACGAGCGTTTAGCAATCAGCCCCAGCATTTT | CASSQGRAFSNQPQHF
NA | TRBJ1-6 | TRBV20-1 | few | TGCAGTGCTGGGGGGGGGTCCTATAATTCACCCCTCCACTTT | CSAGGGSYNSPLHF
NA | TRBJ2-3 | TRBV11-3 | few | TGTGCCAGCAGCTTGGGGGGGCAGACAGATACGCAGTATTTT | CASSLGGQTDTQYF
TRBD1 | TRBJ1-2 | TRBV15 | many | TGTGCCACCAGCAGAGACCTGGACAGGGGTCACGGCTACACCTTC | CATSRDLDRGHGYTF
NA | TRBJ1-6 | TRBV4-1 | many | TGCGCCAGCAGCCAGCTGCCGACAGCTGCTAATTCACCCCTCCACTTT | CASSQLPTAANSPLHF
NA | TRBJ1-6 | TRBV20-1 | many | TGCAGTGCTCCGGCCACCTATAATTCACCCCTCCACTTT | CSAPATYNSPLHF
NA | TRBJ1-6 | TRBV7-2 | few | TGTGCCAGCAGCTTAGTGGCAGGGGAAAATTCACCCATCAACTTT | CASSLVAGENSPINF
TRBD1 | TRBJ2-7 | TRBV12-3/TRBV12-4 | many | TGTGCCAGCAGTCCCGGAGGTCAGGGGGCCTCCTACGAGCAGTACTTC | CASSPGGQGASYEQYF
TRBD1 | TRBJ2-7 | TRBV12-3/TRBV12-4 | many | TGTGCCAGCAGTAGGACAGGGGTAGACGAGCAGTACTTC | CASSRTGVDEQYF
NA | TRBJ1-5 | TRBV28 | many | TGTGCCAGCACCGCGAGCGATCAGCCCCAGCATTTT | CASTASDQPQHF
NA | TRBJ2-2 | TRBV3-1 | many | TGTGCCAGCAGCCAAGGCCCAGGGCGGAACACCGGGGAGCTGTTTTTT | CASSQGPGRNTGELFF
TRBD1 | TRBJ2-5 | TRBV7-3 | many | TGTGCCAGCGGACAGGGCAAGGGAGAGACCCAGTACTTC | CASGQGKGETQYF
NA | TRBJ2-3 | TRBV7-2 | NA | TGTGCCAGCAGCTTACCTTTCACAGATACGCAGTATTTT | CASSLPFTDTQYF
NA | TRBJ2-6 | TRBV4-1 | many | TGCGCCAGCAGCCATACTGCCATCCAGTGGTCTAGAACAGCGTACTCTGGGGCCAACGTCCTGACTTTC | CASSHTAIQWSRTAYSGANVLTF
NA | TRBJ2-4 | TRBV20-1 | many | TGCAGGACTCCGGACAGCTTCGACATTCAGTACTTC | CRTPDSFDIQYF
NA | TRBJ1-2 | TRBV7-9 | many | TGTGCCATAACCCTGCGGGTTTATGGCTACACCTTC | CAITLRVYGYTF
NA | TRBJ1-5 | TRBV7-7 | NA | TGTGCCAGCAGCTTAAGTCTCGGGCAGCCCCAGCATTTT | CASSLSLGQPQHF
NA | TRBJ1-5 | TRBV20-1 | many | TGCAGTGCTAACACAGGGATGGGTCAGCCCCAGCATTTT | CSANTGMGQPQHF
NA | TRBJ2-1 | TRBV20-1 | many | TGCAGTGCTAGGGGTTTCGGGAGCTCCTACAATGAGCAGTTCTTC | CSARGFGSSYNEQFF
TRBD1 | TRBJ2-3 | TRBV3-1 | few | TGTGCCAGCAGCCATTACACAGGGGCAATCACAGATACGCAGTATTTT | CASSHYTGAITDTQYF
TRBD1 | TRBJ1-2 | TRBV7-2 | many | TGTGCCAGCAGCTTAGGAGGACAGGGGCATGGCTACACCTTC | CASSLGGQGHGYTF
NA | TRBJ2-5 | TRBV7-2 | many | TGTGCCAGCAGCTTAATGGCCGGGGTATCGTGGGAGACCCAGTACTTC | CASSLMAGVSWETQYF
NA | TRBJ1-1 | TRBV7-9 | many | TGTGCCAGCAGCTTAATTAACAGGGAAGCTTTCTTT | CASSLINREAFF
TRBD1 | TRBJ2-7 | TRBV20-1 | many | TGCAGTGCTAGAGATCTCGGACAGGGGGACGAGCAGTACTTC | CSARDLGQGDEQYF
NA | TRBJ1-1 | TRBV29-1 | many | TGCAGCGTTGAACCCCCGGGGAACACTGAAGCTTTCTTT | CSVEPPGNTEAFF
NA | TRBJ1-2 | TRBV2 | many | TGTGCCAGCAGTGAAGTCGAGGATGGCTACACCTTC | CASSEVEDGYTF
TRBD2 | TRBJ2-3 | TRBV20-1 | many | TGCAGTGCTAGTTCCCCTGGGTTCGGACTAGTCAGCACAGATACGCAGTATTTT | CSASSPGFGLVSTDTQYF
TRBD2 | TRBJ2-2 | TRBV11-3 | many | TGTGCCAGCAGCTTCTACGTAGGATTCGGGGGGGCAAACACCGGGGAGCTGTTTTTT | CASSFYVGFGGANTGELFF
NA | TRBJ2-5 | TRBV20-1 | many | TGCAGTGTCAAGAGGGAGACCCAGTACTTC | CSVKRETQYF
TRBD1 | TRBJ1-1 | TRBV18 | many | TGTGCCAGCTCACCCCCGGGAGGGACAGGGAACACTGAAGCTTTCTTT | CASSPPGGTGNTEAFF
NA | TRBJ2-1 | TRBV12-3/TRBV12-4 | many | TGTGCCAGCAGTTTAGCTAGCGAGGACAATGAGCAGTTCTTC | CASSLASEDNEQFF
NA | TRBJ2-6 | TRBV20-1 | many | TGCAGTGCCTCCCCCGGGAGTTCTGGGGCCAACGTCCTGACTTTC | CSASPGSSGANVLTF
NA | TRBJ2-3 | TRBV5-1 | many | TGCGCCAGCAGCCCGGCCCCGCTAGGGATCACAGATACGCAGTATTTT | CASSPAPLGITDTQYF
NA | TRBJ1-5 | TRBV6-5 | many | TGTGCCAGCAGTTACGCAGGGCAGCCCCAGAATTTT | CASSYAGQPQNF
TRBD1 | TRBJ2-3 | TRBV4-1 | many | TGCGCCAGCAGCCAACTTCAACAGGGGGGCACAGATACGCAGTATTTT | CASSQLQQGGTDTQYF
NA | TRBJ1-5 | TRBV15 | NA | TGTGCCACCAGCAGAGATCGCGGGATATATAGCAATCAGCCCCAGAATTTT | CATSRDRGIYSNQPQNF
NA | TRBJ2-1 | TRBV6-2/TRBV6-3 | many | TGTGCCAGCAGTCCGATCGTTGGTGAGCAGTTCTTC | CASSPIVGEQFF
TRBD1 | TRBJ2-1 | TRBV6-2/TRBV6-3 | many | TGTGCCTCGACGGAAGGGGGCTGGACCTACAATGAGCAGTTCTTC | CASTEGGWTYNEQFF
NA | TRBJ2-5 | TRBV29-1 | NA | TGCAGCGCCAGGAATCGACTCGTCTTAGAGACCCAGTACTTC | CSARNRLVLETQYF
NA | TRBJ2-2 | TRBV10-1 | many | TGCGCCAGCCAAGTTGGGGGGACGGTGAACACCGGGGAGCTGTTTTTT | CASQVGGTVNTGELFF
TRBD1 | TRBJ2-1 | TRBV12-3/TRBV12-4 | many | TGTGCCAGCACCGCAACGGTACAGGGGAAATACAATGAGCAGTTCTTC | CASTATVQGKYNEQFF
NA | TRBJ2-5 | TRBV3-1 | many | TGTGCCAGCAGCCAAGATTTGACCCAGTACTTC | CASSQDLTQYF
TRBD1 | TRBJ1-2 | TRBV3-1 | NA | TGTGCCAGCAGCCAAGAATCAGGGGGCCATGGCTACACCTTC | CASSQESGGHGYTF
NA | TRBJ1-2 | TRBV12-3/TRBV12-4 | many | TGTGCCAGCAGGCCACCAGGAAACTATGGCTACACCTTC | CASRPPGNYGYTF
NA | TRBJ2-3 | TRBV2 | many | TGTGCCAGCACCATGGGGACAGATACGCAGTATTTT | CASTMGTDTQYF
NA | TRBJ2-7 | TRBV5-5 | many | TGTGCCAGCAGCTCCAGTGCCAGCCGGTTCTACGAGCAGTACTTC | CASSSSASRFYEQYF